This T cell receptor (beta chain) was recorded in a study of long-term antiretroviral therapy in people with HIV. Study conclusions and caveats: Post-treatment diversity went higher with ART but stayed below transplant donor controls. From the mid-2000s to the late 2010s, blood was obtained, possibly while participants received older ART regimens. The study found narrower CDR3 length ranges in HIV repertoires than in controls.

Trimming at V came to 1 base and at J to 5 bases, leaving 5 bases not matched to a gene. Germline V gives CDR1 MGHRA, CDR2 YSYEKL. The CDR3 length is 15 residues. Notes on this clone: Its matching antigen is unknown.

The immunoSEQ assay was v3.0, run at survey level. Profiled with immunoSEQ multiplex PCR; TCRdb holds only in-frame clones, not every one. The data contain tens of thousands of clones, around 96% of them singletons. The specimen was unsorted PBMCs, collected more than 6 years after starting antiretroviral therapy. The source is a man aged 25 to 40 with HIV. The chain employs TRBV4-1 and TRBJ1-5, with 7 nucleotides matching TRBD1. The CDR3 DNA follows: TGCGCCAGCAGCCAAGGGCAAGGGGGCTATCAGCCCCAGCATTTT. Translating gives CASSQGQGGYQPQHF.